A selection of T cell receptor beta chains follows, all from one sample in a study of cytomegalovirus exposure and HLA in healthy donors. Only in-frame clones appear in the TCRdb table, and some are missing; sequencing was by immunoSEQ multiplex PCR. Of 90,000 or so clones listed, 80% to 90% are singletons. The sample was PBMCs. These receptors came from a young man in good health and CMV-seropositive. Each CDR3 is given with its conserved first and last residue. The D gene is left open where the match is weak. The size of a clone is reported for some rows only, either as once, few or many, or as a class for expanded clones.

J gene | D gene | V gene | clone size | CDR3 DNA | CDR3 protein
TRBJ2-7 | - | TRBV6-6 | - | TGTGCCAGCAGACAGGGAATCTACGAGCAGTACTTC | CASRQGIYEQYF
TRBJ2-5 | - | TRBV15 | - | TGTGCCACCAGCAGAGAGAGGTCGTTCGAGACCCAGTACTTC | CATSRERSFETQYF
TRBJ1-2 | - | TRBV10-3 | - | TGTGCCATCAGTGAGGCTGGGAGAGACTATGGCTACACCTTC | CAISEAGRDYGYTF
TRBJ2-4 | - | TRBV7-9 | - | TGTGCCAGCAGCCCAATGGACGTAGCGCTAGCCAAAAACATTCAGTACTTC | CASSPMDVALAKNIQYF
TRBJ2-7 | TRBD1 | TRBV5-6 | - | TGTGCCAGCAGCTTGATGGGACAGGGGGCCTCCTACGAGCAGTACTTC | CASSLMGQGASYEQYF
TRBJ2-1 | - | TRBV4-3 | - | TGCGCCAGCAGCCAAGATCGGAGGGAAGGTGAGCAGTTCTTC | CASSQDRREGEQFF
TRBJ2-3 | TRBD2 | TRBV11-3 | - | TGTGCCAGCAGCTTCGGGACTAGCGGGAGCACAGATACGCAGTATTTT | CASSFGTSGSTDTQYF
TRBJ2-7 | - | TRBV28 | once | TGTGCCAGCGGGACGAACGGGGGAACCTACGAGCAGTACTTC | CASGTNGGTYEQYF
TRBJ2-3 | - | TRBV28 | - | TGTGCCAGCAGTGCACCAGGGACAGATACGCAGTATTTT | CASSAPGTDTQYF
TRBJ1-1 | - | TRBV5-6 | - | TGTGCCAGCAGCCCAGGGGTTCAGGGGCCATATTCTGAAGCTTTCTTT | CASSPGVQGPYSEAFF
TRBJ2-5 | - | TRBV7-9 | - | TGTGCCAGCAGCTCCCCTTTCCGGAGCGGCCAAGAGACCCAGTACTTC | CASSSPFRSGQETQYF
TRBJ1-3 | TRBD1 | TRBV19 | few | TGTGCCAGTAGTCCCGGGACAGGGTACACCATATATTTT | CASSPGTGYTIYF
TRBJ1-1 | - | TRBV2 | - | TGTGCCAGCAGCGATGTGAGGAACACTGAAGCTTTCTTT | CASSDVRNTEAFF
TRBJ2-3 | - | TRBV27 | - | TGTGCCAGCAGTTTAGGGCTTACGCAGTATTTT | CASSLGLTQYF
TRBJ2-3 | TRBD2 | TRBV11-2 | - | TGTGCCAGCAGCTCCGGGACTAGAGGGGGCACAGATACGCAGTATTTT | CASSSGTRGGTDTQYF
TRBJ1-5 | TRBD1 | TRBV30 | - | TGTGCCTGGAGTCCTGGGACAGGCTACAATCAGCCCCAGCATTTT | CAWSPGTGYNQPQHF
TRBJ1-6 | - | TRBV11-2 | - | TGTGCCAGCAGTCCGGGGGGGAATTCACCCCTCCACTTT | CASSPGGNSPLHF
TRBJ2-7 | - | TRBV27 | - | TGTGCCAGCAGTTTACCGGGGTACGAGCAGTACTTC | CASSLPGYEQYF
TRBJ1-2 | - | TRBV4-1 | few | TGCGCCAGCAGCCAAGGGAGGCTTAACTATGGCTACACCTTC | CASSQGRLNYGYTF
TRBJ2-7 | TRBD2 | TRBV5-1 | - | TGCGCCAGCAGCTTGAGTAGCGGGGACGCCTACGAGCAGTACTTC | CASSLSSGDAYEQYF
TRBJ2-5 | - | TRBV9 | - | TGTGCCAGCAGCGTAGCTTTAGGGCCCAGGGGAGAGACCCAGTACTTC | CASSVALGPRGETQYF
TRBJ2-3 | TRBD2 | TRBV28 | few | TGTGCCAGCAGCACTAGCGGGAGGGCCTTGGGCACAGATACGCAGTATTTT | CASSTSGRALGTDTQYF
TRBJ2-1 | TRBD2 | TRBV5-4 | - | TGTGCCAGCAGCTCGGCGGGACTAGCGATGAATGAGCAGTTCTTC | CASSSAGLAMNEQFF
TRBJ2-7 | TRBD1 | TRBV5-1 | few | TGCGCCAGCCGCCTCGGGACAGAACTCTCCTACGAGCAGTACTTC | CASRLGTELSYEQYF
TRBJ2-2 | - | TRBV10-3 | - | TGTGCCATCAGTGAGTTGCAGGGGGGAACCGGGGAGCTGTTTTTT | CAISELQGGTGELFF
TRBJ2-5 | - | TRBV18 | - | TGTGCCAGCTCACCTGGAGCGCAAGAGACCCAGTACTTC | CASSPGAQETQYF
TRBJ2-3 | - | TRBV6-1 | - | TGTGCCTGTGGGGAGAAAGATACGCAGTATTTT | CACGEKDTQYF
TRBJ2-3 | TRBD1 | TRBV10-3 | - | TGTGCCATCACCAGGGGGCAGACAGATACGCAGTATTTT | CAITRGQTDTQYF
TRBJ2-3 | - | TRBV15 | - | TGTGCCACCAGCAGAGTCGAGGGTACGCAGTATTTT | CATSRVEGTQYF
TRBJ2-5 | TRBD2 | TRBV5-4 | - | TGTGCCAGCAGCTCACCAAACCTTGGGACTAGCGAAGGTGAGACCCAGTACTTC | CASSSPNLGTSEGETQYF
TRBJ2-7 | - | TRBV11-2 | - | TGTGCCAGCAGCTTAGCCGGGAGTGAGCAGTACTTC | CASSLAGSEQYF
TRBJ1-2 | - | TRBV15 | - | TGTGCCACCAGCAGAGAGATTGCGGTTGCTAACTATGGCTACACCTTC | CATSREIAVANYGYTF
TRBJ2-1 | TRBD2 | TRBV7-8 | - | TGTGCCAGCAGTCCCGCCGGGAGGGCCCTAGGTGAGCAGTTCTTC | CASSPAGRALGEQFF
TRBJ2-7 | TRBD2 | TRBV10-1 | - | TGCGCCAGCAGTAACCACGGGGGACTAGCGGGGTCCTACGAGCAGTACTTC | CASSNHGGLAGSYEQYF
TRBJ2-5 | - | TRBV4-1 | - | TGCGCCAGCAGCCAAGATCCGACAGGGAGGGAGACCCAGTACTTC | CASSQDPTGRETQYF
TRBJ2-1 | - | TRBV11-2 | once | TGTGCCAGCAGCACCTCACAGGGCTTTAGGGGTGAGCAGTTCTTC | CASSTSQGFRGEQFF
TRBJ1-2 | - | TRBV5-1 | - | TGCGCCAGCAGCCCAGTCGACGGAGCTAACTATGGCTACACCTTC | CASSPVDGANYGYTF
TRBJ2-1 | TRBD1 | TRBV9 | - | TGTGCCAGCAGCGCCGGACAGGGTTGGAACAATGAGCAGTTCTTC | CASSAGQGWNNEQFF
TRBJ1-1 | - | TRBV6-1 | - | TGTGCCAGCAGTCTAGGGGGGAGGGGCTTCACTGAAGCTTTCTTT | CASSLGGRGFTEAFF
TRBJ2-1 | TRBD2 | TRBV28 | - | TGTGCCAGCAGTCCTTTAGCGGGAGACTACAATGAGCAGTTCTTC | CASSPLAGDYNEQFF
TRBJ2-5 | - | TRBV14 | - | TGTGCCAGCAGCCAAGTCCGCGTGGGGAGAGGGGAGACCCAGTACTTC | CASSQVRVGRGETQYF
TRBJ1-1 | - | TRBV4-3 | few | TGCGCCAGCAGCCAAGGCCTCTTGACTGCCGAGCGAGCTTTCTTT | CASSQGLLTAERAFF
TRBJ2-1 | TRBD2 | TRBV28 | - | TGTGCCAGCAGTGTCCCTACGGGAGGGTTCAATGAGCAGTTCTTC | CASSVPTGGFNEQFF
TRBJ2-1 | - | TRBV14 | - | TGTGCCAGCAGCCAAGATTTGGGCAGAAACAATGAGCAGTTCTTC | CASSQDLGRNNEQFF
TRBJ2-7 | TRBD2 | TRBV28 | - | TGTGCCAGCAGTCGTCCGATTTCTAGCGGGAATACGTACTTC | CASSRPISSGNTYF
TRBJ2-1 | TRBD1 | TRBV4-3 | - | TGCGCCAGCAGCCGCGGGACAGGGCCCTACAATGAGCAGTTCTTC | CASSRGTGPYNEQFF
TRBJ2-7 | - | TRBV6-5 | - | TGTGCCAGCAGTTACTCGAGAGGCAGTTCCTACGAGCAGTACTTC | CASSYSRGSSYEQYF
TRBJ1-2 | TRBD1 | TRBV5-6 | - | TGTGCCAGCAGCGGAGCCGGGACAGGCGTTAACTATGGCTACACCTTC | CASSGAGTGVNYGYTF
TRBJ2-7 | - | TRBV7-9 | - | TGTGCCAGCAGCTTAGTCCCTAACTCCTACGAGCAGTACTTC | CASSLVPNSYEQYF
TRBJ2-3 | - | TRBV7-2 | - | TGTGCCAGCAGCTTAGAGACTAGTCAGTATTTT | CASSLETSQYF
TRBJ2-1 | TRBD2 | TRBV27 | - | TGTGCCAGCAGTTCGGGACTATGGGCCAATGAGCAGTTCTTC | CASSSGLWANEQFF